This T cell receptor (beta chain) was recovered during a study of shared clonotypes between healthy human individuals. Study outcomes and limitations: Sample collection involved blood only; tissue repertoires are likely different. Non-shared clonotypes had lower generation probabilities than those shared by all four donors. There were few donors, and this limited the genetic and exposure-history diversity represented.

It was around 190 ng DNA, 28,000 or so T cell genomes, that sorted-subset replicate PCRs used. Clones were read by immunoSEQ multiplex PCR, and TCRdb kept only the in-frame ones, dropping some. The data show around 510,000 clones, roughly 95% seen once. With respect to this clone: As yet, its antigen is unknown.

Losses at the gene ends were 6 bases for V and 0 bases for J; bases not matched to a gene: 7. Germline V gene lookup returns CDR1 LNHDA and CDR2 SQIVND (reference sequence). The CDR3 covers 15 residues. The rearrangement links TRBV19 to TRBJ1-1, with 7 bases that match TRBD1. The clonotype originates from a woman aged 25-40 years in good health. Sequences were obtained from naive CD4+ T cells sorted from blood. The subset was: CD45RA+ positively selected. In nucleotides, the CDR3 is TGTGCCAGTAGCAGACAGGGACTAGTGAACACTGAAGCTTTCTTT. Translating it yields CASSRQGLVNTEAFF.